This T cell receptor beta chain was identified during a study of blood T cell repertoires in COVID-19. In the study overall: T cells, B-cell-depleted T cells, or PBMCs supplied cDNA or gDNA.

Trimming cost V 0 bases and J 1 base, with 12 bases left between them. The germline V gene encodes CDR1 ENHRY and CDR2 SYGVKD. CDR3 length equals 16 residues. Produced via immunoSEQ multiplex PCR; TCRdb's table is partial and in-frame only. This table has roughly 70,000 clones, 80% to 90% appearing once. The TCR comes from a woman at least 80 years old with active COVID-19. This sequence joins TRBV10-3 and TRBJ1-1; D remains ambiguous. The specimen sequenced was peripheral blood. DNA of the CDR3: TGTGCCATCAGTGAGTCGCGGGCAGGACCGAACACTGAAGCTTTCTTT. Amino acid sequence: CAISESRAGPNTEAFF.